Each of the 3 T cell receptor beta chains below was sequenced from the same sample in a study of response to subunit inactivated influenza vaccine. TCRdb fed the RT-PCR reads into MiXCR, producing one record per CDR3 protein. The sample lists 250,000 to 350,000 distinct CDR3 sequences; 22% were seen once. The sample was PBMCs from blood, taken about 20 months after vaccination. The receptors were sampled from a man in his fifties or sixties who received an inactivated influenza vaccine.

The rearrangement joins TRBV23-1 to TRBJ1-5; D not certain. TRBV23-1 is filed as an ORF, its function uncertain. Trimming removed 0 bases from V and 9 bases from J, with 15 bases in between. The CDR3 loop spans 15 amino acids. CDR3 loop: CASSQSRQVLSPQHF. In DNA, the CDR3 is TGCGCCAGCAGTCAATCGAGGCAGGTCCTTTCGCCCCAGCATTTT.

This clonotype was counted between two and nine times. The chain has TRBV7-9 and TRBJ2-1; no definite D call. The V and J ends lost 2 bases and 5 bases respectively, with 4 bases between them. The CDR3 runs to 12 residues. Per germline, CDR1 SEHNR and CDR2 FQNEAQ (reference sequence). The CDR3 nucleotides are TGTGCCAGCAGCTTACTTAACAATGAGCAGTTCTTC. Amino acid sequence: CASSLLNNEQFF.

J is TRBJ1-5 and V is TRBV14; D unresolved. The CDR3 is made up of 13 amino acids. Trimming shortened V by 0 bases and J by 11 bases, and 11 bases separated the two germline ends. Germline assignment: CDR1 SGHDN and CDR2 FVKESK. The CDR3 DNA sequence: TGTGCCAGCAGCCAAGACCGGACCGGGGCCCAGCATTTT. Amino acid sequence: CASSQDRTGAQHF.